This T cell receptor beta chain was found in a study of PD-1 blockade in classical Hodgkin lymphoma (dated by TCRdb to 2019 to 2021). Regarding the research as a whole: Nivolumab dosing was 3 mg/kg intravenously every 2 weeks, continuing until either disease progression or unacceptable toxicity. A peripheral blood immune signature of response to PD-1 blockade in classical Hodgkin lymphoma was defined using TCR beta sequencing and CyTOF. Overall study results and their limits: Newly diagnosed patients were reported to have lower baseline TCR diversity than healthy donors, and relapsed/refractory patients were reported to have lower baseline TCR diversity still. Trial patients with a complete response had baseline diversity similar to that of newly diagnosed patients, while partial responders and progressors had significantly lower diversity. Lower diversity was observed in patients in whom nivolumab was started less than 1 year after ASCT, and these patients were excluded from later analyses so that confounding by immune reconstitution would be avoided. CD4+ but not CD8+ TCR diversity rose significantly by C4D1 (p=0.0027 vs p=0.16), most apparent in complete responders (p=0.02). The study was restricted to a single clinical trial cohort, and the causes of repertoire differences, possibly disease activity or prior therapy, were left undefined.

The germline V gene provides CDR1 SQVTM and CDR2 ANQGSEA. Spanning cysteine to phenylalanine, the CDR3 consists of 12 amino acids. Of the read, only the CDR3 DNA is kept; its 36 bases are in frame from base 1. At the junction V is shortened by 4 bases and J by 5 bases, with 11 bases in between. Genomic DNA was isolated using the Qiagen DNeasy kit from unsorted PBMCs as well as from negatively selected CD4+ and CD8+ fractions. Using primers that anneal to V and J segments, immunoSEQ multiplex PCR amplified the TCR beta CDR3 regions. A synthetic immune receptor repertoire was used to minimize amplification bias, and remaining bias was computationally removed after sequencing. In the authors' own workflow: Repertoire diversity was quantified as the Shannon entropy index using custom Python scripts. The unsorted, CD4+ and CD8+ repertoires were each analyzed separately, with the exception of combined analyses, where CD4+ and CD8+ sequences were merged in silico. Clonal expansion was defined as at least a 2-fold frequency increase after treatment relative to C1D1, with a pseudocount of 0.5 for undetected baseline clones. Singleton clones were defined as clones with 0 or 1 copy at C1D1, and non-singleton clones were defined as clones with 2 or more copies. Clones expanded in unsorted samples were annotated as CD4+, CD8+ or unknown by matching protein sequences in sorted samples from the same patient. Wilcoxon tests on paired samples were used to test diversity changes from C1D1 to C4D1. Sourced from immuneACCESS, this table was stored by TCRdb with only in-frame sequences that have V and J called. A share of the clones is absent; for the studies checked, an unresolved V gene accounts for under half, and the remainder has no known explanation. V, J and clone size are those of that table, while D and trimming were read from the DNA. The sample table contains about 30,000 clones; only one count was recorded for about 71% of them. The ten largest clones represent more than 3% of the sample.

As regards this clone: The antigen it binds to is not known. The sample holds no much larger clone one base away, and base qualities are not on file. The sample carries other DNA sequences with the same CDR3.

The time point label here, explained by the study, means: cycle 2 day 1 (C2D1) of nivolumab. Relapse after autologous stem cell transplantation had occurred in all trial patients, and cohorts A, B and C were distinguished by prior brentuximab vedotin exposure. The trial cohort included 50 to 60 patients with relapsed/refractory classical Hodgkin lymphoma, and each patient had a best overall response of complete response, partial response or progressive disease. Trial patients were treated with single-agent nivolumab in the multi-cohort phase II CheckMate 205 trial. An independent review committee assessed best overall response by applying the 2007 International Working Group response criteria. Trial PBMCs were collected just before the start of nivolumab (C1D1) and during therapy at cycle 2 day 1 and cycle 4 day 1. After peripheral blood was drawn into 8 mL Vacutainer Cell Preparation Tubes, PBMCs were isolated by centrifugation and then cryopreserved.

Sequenced material: peripheral blood mononuclear cells (PBMCs), taken before the second cycle of nivolumab. The receptor was derived from a human donor with classical Hodgkin lymphoma. The chain was built from TRBV29-1 and TRBJ2-5; no D segment can be confidently identified. The CDR3 protein sequence reads: CSVGHPRETQYF. The DNA reads TGCAGCGTTGGGCACCCAAGGGAGACCCAGTACTTC.